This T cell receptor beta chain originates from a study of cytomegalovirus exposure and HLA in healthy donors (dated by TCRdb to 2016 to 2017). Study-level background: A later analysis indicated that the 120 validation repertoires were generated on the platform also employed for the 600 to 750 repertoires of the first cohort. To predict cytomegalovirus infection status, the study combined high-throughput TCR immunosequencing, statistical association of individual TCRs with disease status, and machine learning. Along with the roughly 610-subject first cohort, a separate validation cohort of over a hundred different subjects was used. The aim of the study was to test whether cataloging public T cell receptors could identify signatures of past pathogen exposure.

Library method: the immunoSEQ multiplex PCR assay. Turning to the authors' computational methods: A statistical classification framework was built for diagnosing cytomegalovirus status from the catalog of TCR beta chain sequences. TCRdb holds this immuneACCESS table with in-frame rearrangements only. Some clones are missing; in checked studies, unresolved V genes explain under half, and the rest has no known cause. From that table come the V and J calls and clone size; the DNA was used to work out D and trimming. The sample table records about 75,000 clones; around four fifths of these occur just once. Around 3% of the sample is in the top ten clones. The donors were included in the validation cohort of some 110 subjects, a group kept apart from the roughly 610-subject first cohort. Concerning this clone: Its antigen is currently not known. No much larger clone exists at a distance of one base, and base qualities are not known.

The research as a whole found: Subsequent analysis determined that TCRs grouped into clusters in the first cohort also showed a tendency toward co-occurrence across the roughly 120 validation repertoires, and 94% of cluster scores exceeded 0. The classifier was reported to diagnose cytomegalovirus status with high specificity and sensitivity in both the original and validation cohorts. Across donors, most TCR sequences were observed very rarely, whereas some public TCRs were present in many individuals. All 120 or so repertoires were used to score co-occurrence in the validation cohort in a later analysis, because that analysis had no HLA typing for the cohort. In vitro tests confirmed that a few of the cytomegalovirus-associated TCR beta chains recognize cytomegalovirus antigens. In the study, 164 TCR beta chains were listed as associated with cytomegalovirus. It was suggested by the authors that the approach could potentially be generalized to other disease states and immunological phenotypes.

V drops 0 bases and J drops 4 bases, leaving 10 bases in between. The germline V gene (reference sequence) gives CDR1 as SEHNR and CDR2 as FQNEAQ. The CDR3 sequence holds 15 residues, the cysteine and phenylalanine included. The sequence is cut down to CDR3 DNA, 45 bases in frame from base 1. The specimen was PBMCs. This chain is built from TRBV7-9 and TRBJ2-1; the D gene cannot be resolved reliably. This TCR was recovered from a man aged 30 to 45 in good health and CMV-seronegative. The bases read TGTGCCAGCAGCTTAGCGCAAGGCGGATACAATGAGCAGTTCTTC. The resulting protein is CASSLAQGGYNEQFF.